This entry describes one T cell receptor beta chain. Its specificity is not known. The same CDR3 can be traced to other DNA sequences in this sample. Deep was the level at which the assay was run. Assay used: immunoSEQ multiplex PCR; TCRdb lists only in-frame clones, some missing. This sample has approximately 1,000,000 clones, with approximately 80% found just once. This sample stems from a study of shared clonotypes between healthy human individuals. The CDR3 runs 13 residues. The V and J ends lost 5 bases and 1 base respectively, with 8 bases between them. Germline V gene lookup returns CDR1 LNHNV and CDR2 YYDKDF (reference sequence). Whole-study findings and limits: As a rule, naive subsets had a larger estimated richness than memory subsets.

The chain uses TRBV15 and TRBJ1-2, with D possibly being TRBD1 (6 bases). This sequence was found in a man aged 18 to 35 in good health. Some clones in this sample may be carry-over from other donors' samples. The sample comprised memory CD4+ T cells from PBMCs. Subset here: CD45RA-negative fraction. The CDR3 here is CATSGGVNYGYTF. The CDR3 DNA follows: TGTGCCACCAGCGGGGGCGTTAACTATGGCTACACCTTC.